These 17 T cell receptor beta chains were all obtained from the same sample, sequenced in a study of control samples from healthy donors and cancer patients. Profiled with immunoSEQ multiplex PCR; TCRdb holds only in-frame clones, not every one. The sample gives approximately 160,000 clones, around 92% of which show up once; 2% is in the top ten. The source material was blood. The source of these receptors is a woman aged 40 to 55 in good health.

This chain uses TRBV5-1 with TRBJ2-2; TRBD1 or TRBD2 may be the D gene (5 bases each). Deletions cut 0 bases from V and 7 bases from J, with 16 bases between. CDR1 is SGHRS, CDR2 YFSETQ, per germline. The CDR3 length is 16 residues. CDR3 sequence: CASSLAFGTRDGELFF. CDR3 nucleotides: TGCGCCAGCAGCTTGGCTTTCGGGACCAGGGACGGGGAGCTGTTTTTT.

The chain has TRBV5-1 and TRBJ2-1; TRBD2 aligns across 9 bases. Germline assignment: CDR1 SGHRS and CDR2 YFSETQ. Trimming removed 2 bases from V and 13 bases from J; junction bases left unmatched: 7. The CDR3 consists of 13 residues. The CDR3 DNA reads TGCGCCAGCAGCTTCGAGCGGGGGGAAGAACAGTTCTTC. Its translation: CASSFERGEEQFF.

This chain uses TRBV5-4 with TRBJ2-5; TRBD2 aligns across 15 bases. The germline V gene has CDR1 SGHNT and CDR2 YYREEE (reference sequence). The V segment lost 3 bases and the J segment 0 bases; nucleotides outside the gene matches: 3. The CDR3 is 17 amino acids. The CDR3 nucleotides are TGTGCCAGCAGCTCTGGGACTAGCGGGGGGTACCAAGAGACCCAGTACTTC. Amino acids: CASSSGTSGGYQETQYF. The whole variable domain, filled in from reference TRBV5-4 and TRBJ2-5, reads ETGVTQSPTHLIKTRGQQVTLRCSSQSGHNTVSWYQQALGQGPQFIFQYYREEENGRGNFPPRFSGLQFPNYSSELNVNALELDDSALYLCASSSGTSGGYQETQYFGPGTRLLVL.

CDR3 coding DNA: TGCGCCAGCAGCCAATTAGTGACGGGATCTAACTATGGCTACACCTTC. Protein product: CASSQLVTGSNYGYTF. This chain uses TRBV4-1 with TRBJ1-2, with D unclear. The V and J ends lost 2 bases and 0 bases respectively, with 13 bases between them. Germline values: CDR1 MGHRA, CDR2 YSYEKL. The CDR3 extends over 16 amino acids.

This chain joins TRBV9 and TRBJ2-2; TRBD2 aligns across 8 bases. The germline V gene has CDR1 SGDLS and CDR2 YYNGEE. This CDR3 has 13 amino acids. V was clipped by 6 bases and J by 6 bases; unmatched bases: 4. The chain's CDR3 is CASTPGGAGELFF. The CDR3, as DNA: TGTGCCAGCACGCCGGGGGGGGCCGGGGAGCTGTTTTTT.

The chain couples TRBV13 to TRBJ1-6; 7 nucleotides match TRBD1. The CDR3 is made up of 13 amino acids. CDR1 and CDR2 from the germline V gene are PRHDT and FYEKMQ (reference sequence). Germline trimming cut 1 base from V and 10 bases from J; bases unmatched to any gene: 1. The CDR3 spells CASSLAGGSPLHF. CDR3 bases: TGTGCCAGCAGCTTAGCAGGGGGATCACCCCTCCACTTT.

This chain links TRBV2 with TRBJ2-2; D is ambiguous. The CDR3 consists of 14 residues. V lost 4 bases and J lost 3, with 9 bases in between. From germline, CDR1 is SNHLY and CDR2 FYNNEI. The CDR3 is CASSARIDTGELFF. In DNA, the CDR3 is TGTGCCAGCAGTGCTCGGATCGACACCGGGGAGCTGTTTTTT. The whole variable domain, remainder taken from reference TRBV2 and TRBJ2-2, is EPEVTQTPSHQVTQMGQEVILRCVPISNHLYFYWYRQILGQKVEFLVSFYNNEISEKSEIFDDQFSVERPDGSNFTLKIRSTKLEDSAMYFCASSARIDTGELFFGEGSRLTVL.

The J gene is TRBJ2-3, the V gene TRBV14, with D maybe TRBD2 (6 bases). CDR1 SGHDN and CDR2 FVKESK come from the germline V gene. Trimming took 2 bases from V and 4 from J, leaving 19 bases between them. The CDR3 runs 17 residues. Here the CDR3 DNA reads TGTGCCAGCAGCCAACAAGGGACTCAGCAGCCACCAGATACGCAGTATTTT. Translation: CASSQQGTQQPPDTQYF.

The chain employs TRBV7-8 and TRBJ2-3; no reliable D call. Trimming pared 1 base from V and 0 bases from J, leaving 11 bases between. This CDR3 has 16 residues. Germline CDR1 SGHVS, CDR2 FQNEAQ. Here the CDR3 reads CASSLGPFSSTDTQYF. The DNA of the CDR3 is TGTGCCAGCAGCTTAGGTCCGTTTTCTAGCACAGATACGCAGTATTTT.

The chain combines TRBV6-5 with TRBJ1-4; the match to TRBD1 covers 7 bases. Germline lookup yields CDR1 MNHEY and CDR2 SVGAGI. The CDR3 extends over 14 amino acids. V was pared by 6 bases and J by 3 bases, with 4 bases of the junction left unmatched. Here the CDR3 reads CASRFDRANEKLFF. CDR3 nucleotide sequence: TGTGCCAGCAGATTCGACAGGGCTAATGAAAAACTGTTTTTT.

This clone is a singleton in its sample. The chain has TRBV7-2 and TRBJ2-5, with 9 positions matching TRBD2. V lost 3 bases to trimming and J lost 1 base; unmatched junction nucleotides: 3. The CDR3 totals 15 residues. Germline CDR1 SGHTA, CDR2 FQGNSA. CDR3 amino acids: CASSFTRGGQETQYF. In nucleotides, the CDR3 is TGTGCCAGCAGCTTTACGCGGGGGGGCCAAGAGACCCAGTACTTC.

As to this clone: The sample holds other DNA sequences that translate to the same CDR3. The chain combines TRBV18 with TRBJ1-5, with D unresolved. Germline CDR1 KGHSH, CDR2 LQKENI. The CDR3 runs to 13 residues. Between the trimmed V and J ends, which lost 6 bases and 3 bases, there was a span of 9 bases. The CDR3 DNA reads as TGTGCCAGCTCGGTCGGGTCCAATCAGCCCCAGCATTTT. This codes for CASSVGSNQPQHF.

V usage is TRBV7-2 and J usage is TRBJ1-2; D is possibly TRBD1 (5 bases). This CDR3 contains 14 residues. Germline loops: CDR1 SGHTA, CDR2 FQGNSA. The V and J ends lost 1 base and 4 bases respectively, with 10 bases between them. CDR3 residues: CASSLGGGGYGYTF. The CDR3 DNA sequence: TGTGCCAGCAGCTTAGGGGGGGGAGGCTATGGCTACACCTTC.

The CDR3 reads CASSYSGGGGYGYTF. The CDR3 coding sequence is TGTGCCAGCAGTTACTCTGGCGGCGGGGGGTATGGCTACACCTTC. The chain links TRBV6-5 to TRBJ1-2; D is possibly TRBD1 (5 bases). The CDR3 loop spans 15 amino acids. Trimming removed 0 bases at V and 5 bases at J, with 13 bases between. From germline, CDR1 is MNHEY and CDR2 SVGAGI.

The J gene is TRBJ2-1, the V gene TRBV10-3, with D hard to call. The ends were cut back, 3 bases at V and 9 bases at J, with 6 bases in the middle. Germline V gene lookup returns CDR1 ENHRY and CDR2 SYGVKD. The CDR3 totals 11 residues. This CDR3 is CAISDAIEQFF. Written as DNA, the CDR3 is TGTGCCATCAGTGATGCCATTGAGCAGTTCTTC.

CDR3 amino acids: CASSKKGLDRARGGTDTQYF. DNA of the CDR3: TGTGCCAGCAGCAAAAAGGGACTAGATAGGGCTAGGGGGGGCACAGATACGCAGTATTTT. V and J are TRBV21-1 and TRBJ2-3; no DNA check was done on the table's D call, TRBD2. TRBV21-1 has pseudogene status. The CDR3 loop spans 20 amino acids.

Here the CDR3 reads CASSPRNYLSGTGELFF. DNA of the CDR3: TGTGCCAGCAGCCCCCGAAACTATCTTTCGGGTACCGGGGAGCTGTTTTTT. The gene calls are TRBV5-5 and TRBJ2-2; D gene uncertain. The ends were cut back, 4 bases at V and 5 bases at J, with 21 bases in the middle. Per germline, CDR1 SGHKS and CDR2 YYEKEE (reference sequence). The CDR3 runs to 17 residues.